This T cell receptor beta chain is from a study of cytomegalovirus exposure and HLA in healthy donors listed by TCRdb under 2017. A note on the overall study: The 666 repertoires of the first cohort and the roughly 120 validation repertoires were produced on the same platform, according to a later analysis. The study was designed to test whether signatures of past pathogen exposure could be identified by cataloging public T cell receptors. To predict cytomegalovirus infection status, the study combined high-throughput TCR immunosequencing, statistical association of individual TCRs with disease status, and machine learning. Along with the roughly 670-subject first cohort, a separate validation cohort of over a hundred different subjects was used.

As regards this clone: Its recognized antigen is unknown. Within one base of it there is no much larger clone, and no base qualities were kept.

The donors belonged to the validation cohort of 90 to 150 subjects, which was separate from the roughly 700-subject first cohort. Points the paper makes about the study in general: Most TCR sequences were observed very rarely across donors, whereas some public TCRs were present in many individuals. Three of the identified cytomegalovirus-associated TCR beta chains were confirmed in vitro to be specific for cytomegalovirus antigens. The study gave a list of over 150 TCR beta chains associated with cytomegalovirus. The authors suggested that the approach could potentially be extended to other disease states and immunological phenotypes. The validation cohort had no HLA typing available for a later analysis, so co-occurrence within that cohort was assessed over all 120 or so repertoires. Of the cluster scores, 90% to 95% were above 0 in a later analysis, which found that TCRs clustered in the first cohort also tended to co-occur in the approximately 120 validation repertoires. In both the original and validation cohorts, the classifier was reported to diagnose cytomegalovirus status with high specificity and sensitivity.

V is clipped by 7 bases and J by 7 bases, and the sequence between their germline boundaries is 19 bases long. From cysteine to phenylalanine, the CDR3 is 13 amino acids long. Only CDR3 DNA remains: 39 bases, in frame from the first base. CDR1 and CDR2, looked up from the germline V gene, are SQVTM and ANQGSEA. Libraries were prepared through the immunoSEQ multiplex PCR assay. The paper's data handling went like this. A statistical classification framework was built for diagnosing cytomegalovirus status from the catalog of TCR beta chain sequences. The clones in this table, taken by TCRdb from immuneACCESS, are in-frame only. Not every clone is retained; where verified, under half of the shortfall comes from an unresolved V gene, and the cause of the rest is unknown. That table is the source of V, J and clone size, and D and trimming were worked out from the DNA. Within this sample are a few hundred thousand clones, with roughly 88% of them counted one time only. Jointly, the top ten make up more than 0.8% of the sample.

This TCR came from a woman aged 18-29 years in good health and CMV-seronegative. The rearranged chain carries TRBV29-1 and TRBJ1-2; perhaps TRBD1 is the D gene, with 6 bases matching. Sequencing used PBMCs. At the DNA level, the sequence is TGCAGCGCGGGGGGGGTTCAGGGGACTGGCTACACCTTC. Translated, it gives CSAGGVQGTGYTF.